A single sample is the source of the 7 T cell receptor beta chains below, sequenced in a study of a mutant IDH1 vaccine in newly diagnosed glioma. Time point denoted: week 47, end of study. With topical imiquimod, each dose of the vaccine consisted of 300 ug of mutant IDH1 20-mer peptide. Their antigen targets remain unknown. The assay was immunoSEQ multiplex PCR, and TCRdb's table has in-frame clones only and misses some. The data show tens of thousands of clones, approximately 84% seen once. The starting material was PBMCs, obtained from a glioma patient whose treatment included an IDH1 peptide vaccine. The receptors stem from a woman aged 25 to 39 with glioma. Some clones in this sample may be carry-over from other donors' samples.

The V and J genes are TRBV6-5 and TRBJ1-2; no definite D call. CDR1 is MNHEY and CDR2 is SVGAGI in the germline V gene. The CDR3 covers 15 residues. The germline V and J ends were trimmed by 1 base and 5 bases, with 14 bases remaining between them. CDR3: CASSYYPPGRYGYTF. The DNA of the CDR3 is TGTGCCAGCAGTTACTACCCGCCGGGAAGGTATGGCTACACCTTC.

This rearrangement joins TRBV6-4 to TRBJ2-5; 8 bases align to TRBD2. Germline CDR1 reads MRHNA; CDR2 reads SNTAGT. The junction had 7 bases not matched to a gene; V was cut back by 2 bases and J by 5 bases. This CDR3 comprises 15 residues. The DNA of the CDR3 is TGTGCCAGCAGTGACGAGGCGGGAGGTAGGGAGACCCAGTACTTC. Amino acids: CASSDEAGGRETQYF.

CDR3 nucleotides: TGTGCCAGCAGCTTAGTCAGGGGTGACTATGGCTACACCTTC. Its protein product is CASSLVRGDYGYTF. The rearrangement uses TRBV7-9 and TRBJ1-2, with D tentatively TRBD1 (6 bases). The CDR3 contains 14 residues. V gave up 1 base and J gave up 3 bases, with 9 bases separating them. Germline CDR1 reads SEHNR; CDR2 reads FQNEAQ (reference sequence).

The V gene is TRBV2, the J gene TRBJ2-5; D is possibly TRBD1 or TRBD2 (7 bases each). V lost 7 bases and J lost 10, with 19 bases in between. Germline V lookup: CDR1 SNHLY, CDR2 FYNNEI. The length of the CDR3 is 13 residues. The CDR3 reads CASTGEGANVQYF. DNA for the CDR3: TGTGCCAGCACGGGGGAGGGGGCCAATGTCCAGTACTTC.

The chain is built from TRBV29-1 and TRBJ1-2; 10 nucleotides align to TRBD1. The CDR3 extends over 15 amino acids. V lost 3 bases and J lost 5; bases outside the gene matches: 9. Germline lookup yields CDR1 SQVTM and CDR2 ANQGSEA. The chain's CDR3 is CSVDLRDRGFYGYTF. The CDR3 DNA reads TGCAGCGTTGACCTCCGGGACAGGGGTTTTTATGGCTACACCTTC.

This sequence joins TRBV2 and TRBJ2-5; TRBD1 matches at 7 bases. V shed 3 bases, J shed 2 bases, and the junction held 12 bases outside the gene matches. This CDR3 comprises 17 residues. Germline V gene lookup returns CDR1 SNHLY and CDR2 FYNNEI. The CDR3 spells CASSEPRDSGTQETQYF. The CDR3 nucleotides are TGTGCCAGCAGTGAGCCCCGGGACAGTGGAACACAAGAGACCCAGTACTTC. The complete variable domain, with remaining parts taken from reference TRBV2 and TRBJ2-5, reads EPEVTQTPSHQVTQMGQEVILRCVPISNHLYFYWYRQILGQKVEFLVSFYNNEISEKSEIFDDQFSVERPDGSNFTLKIRSTKLEDSAMYFCASSEPRDSGTQETQYFGPGTRLLVL.

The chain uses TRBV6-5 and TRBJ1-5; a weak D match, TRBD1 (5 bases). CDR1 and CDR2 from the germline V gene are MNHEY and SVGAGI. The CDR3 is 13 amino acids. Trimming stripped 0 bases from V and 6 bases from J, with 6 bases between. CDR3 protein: CASSYSGVQPQHF. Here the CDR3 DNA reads TGTGCCAGCAGTTACTCGGGGGTTCAGCCCCAGCATTTT.